A selection of T cell receptor beta chains follows, all from one sample in a study of breast tumors, draining lymph nodes, adjacent tissues. TCRdb recomputed calls from the multiplex PCR reads with MiXCR, one row per CDR3 protein. Of about 16,000 distinct CDR3 sequences in the sample, approximately 45% were seen once. The sample comprised tumor-adjacent breast tissue. The receptor source for this set is a female donor with breast cancer. Some clones in this sample may be carry-over from other donors' samples. Both conserved end residues are part of each CDR3. A D gene is named only where the DNA matches it firmly. Clone size is given for some rows only: seen once, a few or many times, or a class if the clone is expanded.

j_call v_call d_call clone_size cdr3_length cdr3_aa cdr3_nt
TRBJ2-7 TRBV7-2 - once 20 CASSLRMAGPRGTRPYEQYF TGTGCCAGCAGCTTAAGGATGGCAGGGCCTAGGGGGACGCGACCTTACGAGCAGTACTTC
TRBJ2-5 TRBV27 - many 16 CASTHPRVHLGETQYF TGTGCCAGCACCCACCCTCGGGTCCACCTGGGAGAGACCCAGTACTTC
TRBJ1-5 TRBV20-1 - - 13 CSAREGTNQPQHF TGCAGTGCTAGAGAGGGGACCAATCAGCCCCAGCATTTT
TRBJ2-6 TRBV6-1 - many 17 CASRLPGRNSGANVLTF TGTGCCAGCAGGCTCCCGGGACGTAACTCTGGGGCCAACGTCCTGACTTTC
TRBJ2-1 TRBV20-1 TRBD2 - 14 CSAARSGSLNEQFF TGCAGTGCTGCCCGAAGCGGGAGCTTGAATGAGCAGTTCTTC
TRBJ2-5 TRBV6-1 - - 13 CASSEVREETQYF TGTGCCAGCAGTGAAGTCAGGGAAGAGACCCAGTACTTC
TRBJ2-2 TRBV20-1 TRBD2 - 17 CSARPEKRGANTGELFF TGCAGTGCTAGACCGGAAAAGCGGGGGGCTAACACCGGGGAGCTGTTTTTT
TRBJ1-2 TRBV20-1 - - 14 CSASPRREYYGYTF TGCAGTGCTAGTCCCCGGCGGGAGTACTATGGCTACACCTTC
TRBJ2-1 TRBV5-1 - - 15 CASSLDTGSYNEQFF TGCGCCAGCAGCCTAGACACCGGATCCTACAATGAGCAGTTCTTC
TRBJ2-1 TRBV6-5 TRBD2 - 13 CASSRGGGNEQFF TGTGCCAGCAGTCGGGGGGGGGGCAATGAGCAGTTCTTC
TRBJ2-2 TRBV20-1 - - 18 CSARKELWLPLRFGELLF -
TRBJ2-7 TRBV20-1 - - 14 CSAMTGESSYEQYF TGCAGTGCCATGACGGGGGAGAGCTCCTACGAGCAGTACTTC
TRBJ2-1 TRBV20-1 - - 12 CSAQSRGNEQFF TGCAGTGCTCAGTCCAGGGGTAATGAGCAGTTCTTC
TRBJ1-1 TRBV20-1 - many 11 CSALPRREAFF TGCAGTGCCCTTCCTCGGCGTGAAGCTTTCTTT
TRBJ2-2 TRBV25-1 - - 14 CASSSYGNTGELFF TGTGCCAGCAGTAGTTACGGAAACACCGGGGAGCTGTTTTTT
TRBJ2-7 TRBV2 - few 12 CASSGTAYEQYF TGTGCCAGCAGTGGGACCGCCTACGAGCAGTACTTC
TRBJ1-4 TRBV12-3/TRBV12-4 TRBD1 many 15 CASSGAGTENEKLFF TGTGCCAGCAGTGGGGCCGGGACAGAAAATGAAAAACTGTTTTTT
TRBJ2-3 TRBV12-3/TRBV12-4 TRBD2 - 16 CASSLLGGGAHGTQYF TGTGCCAGCAGTTTGCTTGGCGGGGGGGCCCATGGTACGCAGTATTTT
TRBJ2-7 TRBV29-1 TRBD1 medium-sized 13 CSATGANSYEQYF TGCAGCGCAACAGGGGCTAATTCCTACGAGCAGTACTTC
TRBJ2-1 TRBV30 - many 13 CAWSVGQSNEQFF TGTGCCTGGAGTGTAGGGCAGTCCAATGAGCAGTTCTTC
TRBJ2-1 TRBV6-1 - - 11 CASSDQDEQFF TGTGCCAGCAGTGATCAAGATGAGCAGTTCTTC
TRBJ1-6 TRBV20-1 - many 18 CSARTPWTLADNNSPLHF TGCAGTGCTAGAACCCCCTGGACACTGGCCGACAATAATTCGCCCCTCCACTTT
TRBJ2-7 TRBV4-1 - many 13 CASSQDGGSEQYF TGCGCCAGCAGCCAAGATGGAGGGAGTGAGCAGTACTTC
TRBJ2-7 TRBV10-3 TRBD1 medium-sized 14 CAISESTGGHEQYF TGTGCCATCAGTGAGTCAACAGGGGGCCACGAGCAGTACTTC